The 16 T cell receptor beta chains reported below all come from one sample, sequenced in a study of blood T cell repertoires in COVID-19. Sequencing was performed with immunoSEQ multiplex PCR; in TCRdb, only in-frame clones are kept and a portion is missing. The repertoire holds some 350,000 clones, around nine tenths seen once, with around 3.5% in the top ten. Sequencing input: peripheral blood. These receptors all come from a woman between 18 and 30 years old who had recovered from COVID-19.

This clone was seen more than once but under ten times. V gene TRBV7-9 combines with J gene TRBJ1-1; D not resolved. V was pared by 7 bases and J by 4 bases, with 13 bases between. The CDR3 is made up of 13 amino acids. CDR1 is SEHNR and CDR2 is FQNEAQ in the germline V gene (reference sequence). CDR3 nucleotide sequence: TGTGCCAGCATCAAGTCGGGGAGCACTGAAGCTTTCTTT. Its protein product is CASIKSGSTEAFF.

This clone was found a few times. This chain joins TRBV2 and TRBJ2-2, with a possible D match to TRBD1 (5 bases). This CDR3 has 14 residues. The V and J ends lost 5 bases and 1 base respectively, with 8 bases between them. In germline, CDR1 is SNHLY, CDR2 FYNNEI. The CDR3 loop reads CASSTGQNTGELFF. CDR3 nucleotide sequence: TGTGCCAGCAGTACTGGACAGAACACCGGGGAGCTGTTTTTT.

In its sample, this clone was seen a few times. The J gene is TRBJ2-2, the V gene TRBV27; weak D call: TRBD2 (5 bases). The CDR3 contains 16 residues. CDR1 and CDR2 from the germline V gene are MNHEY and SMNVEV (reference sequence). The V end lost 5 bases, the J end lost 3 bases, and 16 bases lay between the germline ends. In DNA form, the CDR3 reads TGTGCCAGCAGTCCGATTGGATCTAGCCACACCGGGGAGCTGTTTTTT. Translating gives CASSPIGSSHTGELFF.

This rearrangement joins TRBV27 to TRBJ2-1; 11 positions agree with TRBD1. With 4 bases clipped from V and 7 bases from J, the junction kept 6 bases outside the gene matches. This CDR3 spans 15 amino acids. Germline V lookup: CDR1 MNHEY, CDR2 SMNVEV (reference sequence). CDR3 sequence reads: CASSSLGTGGNEQFF. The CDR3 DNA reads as TGTGCCAGCAGTTCCCTCGGGACAGGGGGGAATGAGCAGTTCTTC.

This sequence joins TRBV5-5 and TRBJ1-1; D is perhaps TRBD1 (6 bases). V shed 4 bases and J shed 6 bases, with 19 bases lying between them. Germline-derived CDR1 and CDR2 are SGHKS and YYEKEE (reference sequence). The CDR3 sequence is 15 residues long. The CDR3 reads CASSPARGTLAEAFF. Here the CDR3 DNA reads TGTGCCAGCAGCCCCGCCAGGGGCACTTTGGCTGAAGCTTTCTTT.

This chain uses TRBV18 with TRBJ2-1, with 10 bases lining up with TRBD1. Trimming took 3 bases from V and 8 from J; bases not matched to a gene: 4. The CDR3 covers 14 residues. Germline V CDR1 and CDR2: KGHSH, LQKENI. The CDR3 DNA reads TGTGCCAGCTCACCGACAGGGGGCCTCTATGAGCAGTTCTTC. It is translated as CASSPTGGLYEQFF.

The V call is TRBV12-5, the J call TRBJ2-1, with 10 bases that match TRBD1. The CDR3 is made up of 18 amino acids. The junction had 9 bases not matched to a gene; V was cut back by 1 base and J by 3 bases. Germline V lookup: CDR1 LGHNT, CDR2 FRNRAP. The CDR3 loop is CASGLAVGQGTLYNEQFF. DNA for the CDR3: TGTGCTAGTGGTTTGGCGGTGGGACAGGGGACTCTCTACAATGAGCAGTTCTTC.

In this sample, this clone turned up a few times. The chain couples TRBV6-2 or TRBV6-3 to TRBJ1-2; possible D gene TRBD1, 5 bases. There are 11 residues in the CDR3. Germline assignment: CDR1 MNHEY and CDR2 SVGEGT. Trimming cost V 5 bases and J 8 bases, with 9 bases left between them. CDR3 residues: CASSGGIGYTF. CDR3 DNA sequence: TGTGCCAGCAGTGGGGGGATCGGCTACACCTTC.

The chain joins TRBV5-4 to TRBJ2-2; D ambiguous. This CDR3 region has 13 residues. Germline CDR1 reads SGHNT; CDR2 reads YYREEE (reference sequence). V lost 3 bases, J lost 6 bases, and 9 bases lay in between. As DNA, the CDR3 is TGTGCCAGCAGCTCCCTAGAACCCGGGGAGCTGTTTTTT. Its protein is CASSSLEPGELFF. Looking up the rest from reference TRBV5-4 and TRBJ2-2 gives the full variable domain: ETGVTQSPTHLIKTRGQQVTLRCSSQSGHNTVSWYQQALGQGPQFIFQYYREEENGRGNFPPRFSGLQFPNYSSELNVNALELDDSALYLCASSSLEPGELFFGEGSRLTVL.

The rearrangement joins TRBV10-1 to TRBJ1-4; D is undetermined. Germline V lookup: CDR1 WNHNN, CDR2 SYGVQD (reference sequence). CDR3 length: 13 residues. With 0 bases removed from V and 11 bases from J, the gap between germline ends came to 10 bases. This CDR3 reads CASSESGVGKLFF. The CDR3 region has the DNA TGCGCCAGCAGTGAGTCCGGGGTGGGGAAACTGTTTTTT.

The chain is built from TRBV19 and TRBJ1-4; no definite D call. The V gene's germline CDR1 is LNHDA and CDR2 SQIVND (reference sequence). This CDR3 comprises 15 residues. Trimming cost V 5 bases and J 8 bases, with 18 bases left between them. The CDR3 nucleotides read TGTGCCAGTAGTTCCCCACGGGTACCGGGGGAAAAACTGTTTTTT. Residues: CASSSPRVPGEKLFF.

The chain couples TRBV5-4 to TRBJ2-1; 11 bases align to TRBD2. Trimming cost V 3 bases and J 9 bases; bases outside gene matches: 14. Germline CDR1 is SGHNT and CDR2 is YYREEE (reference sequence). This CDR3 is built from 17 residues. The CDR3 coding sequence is TGTGCCAGCAGCTACCCGCTAGCGGGAGGCCCCGACACTGAGCAGTTCTTC. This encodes CASSYPLAGGPDTEQFF.

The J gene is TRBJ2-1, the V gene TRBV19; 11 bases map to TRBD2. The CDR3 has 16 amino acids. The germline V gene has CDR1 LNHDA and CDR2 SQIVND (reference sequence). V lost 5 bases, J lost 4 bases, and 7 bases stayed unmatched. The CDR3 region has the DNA TGTGCCAGTAGTCGTCCCGGGACTAGCGGATACAATGAGCAGTTCTTC. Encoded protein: CASSRPGTSGYNEQFF.

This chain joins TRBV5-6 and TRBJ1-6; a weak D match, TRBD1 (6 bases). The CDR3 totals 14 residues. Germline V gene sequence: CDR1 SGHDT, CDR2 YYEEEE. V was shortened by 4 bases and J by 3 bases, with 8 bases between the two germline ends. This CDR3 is CASSPGDYNSPLHF. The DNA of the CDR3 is TGTGCCAGCAGCCCAGGGGACTATAATTCACCCCTCCACTTT.

The CDR3 reads CASSIGLAANTGELFF. For the CDR3, the DNA is TGTGCCAGCAGCATAGGACTAGCGGCTAACACCGGGGAGCTGTTTTTT. This chain uses TRBV7-2 with TRBJ2-2, with TRBD2 matching over 10 bases. The junction had 5 bases not matched to a gene; V was cut back by 5 bases and J by 2 bases. Per the germline V gene, CDR1 is SGHTA and CDR2 is FQGNSA. The CDR3 runs to 16 residues.

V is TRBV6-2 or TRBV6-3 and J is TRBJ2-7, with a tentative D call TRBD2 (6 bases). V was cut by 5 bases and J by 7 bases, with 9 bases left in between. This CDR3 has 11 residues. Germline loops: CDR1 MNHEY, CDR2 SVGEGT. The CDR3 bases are TGTGCCAGCAGTCGCGGGGATGAGCAGTACGTC. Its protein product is CASSRGDEQYV.